This T cell receptor beta chain was observed in a study of CD8 T cells in ankylosing spondylitis. Each CDR3 protein is one row after TCRdb ran MiXCR on the 5' RACE reads. This sample has some 250,000 distinct CDR3 sequences, with about 24% found just once. This clonotype turned up a few times. Its antigen is not identified. General study results and limits: The study identified a TCR beta motif of under ten highly homologous variants that appeared characteristic of ankylosing spondylitis blood.

The germline V and J ends were trimmed by 0 bases and 2 bases, with 10 bases remaining between them. This CDR3 is 15 amino acids long. Input material: blood, either unsorted or a sorted T cell fraction (not recorded which). This TCR derives from a male donor with ankylosing spondylitis or in good health (not recorded which). The chain joins TRBV12-3 or TRBV12-4 to TRBJ1-2; unclear D gene. The CDR3 coding sequence is TGTGCCAGCAGTTTAGCGGCCGGACTCAACTATGGCTACACCTTC. Residues: CASSLAAGLNYGYTF.